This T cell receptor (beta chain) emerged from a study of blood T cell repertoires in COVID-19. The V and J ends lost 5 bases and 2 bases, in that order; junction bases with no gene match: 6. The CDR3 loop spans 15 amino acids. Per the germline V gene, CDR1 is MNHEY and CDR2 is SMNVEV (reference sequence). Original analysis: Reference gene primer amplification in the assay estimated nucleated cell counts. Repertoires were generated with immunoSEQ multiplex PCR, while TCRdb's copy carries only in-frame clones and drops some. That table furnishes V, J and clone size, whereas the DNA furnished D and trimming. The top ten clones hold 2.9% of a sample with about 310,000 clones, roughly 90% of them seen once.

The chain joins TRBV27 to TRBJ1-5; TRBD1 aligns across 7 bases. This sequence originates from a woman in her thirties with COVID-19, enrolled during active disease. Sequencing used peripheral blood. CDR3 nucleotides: TGTGCCAGCAGTCCACAAACAGGGGGCAATCAGCCCCAGCATTTT. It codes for CASSPQTGGNQPQHF.